This T cell receptor beta chain was captured by sequencing in a study of blood T cells in healthy people across ages (dated by TCRdb to 2014 to 2015). Context from the whole study: In model experiments, template switching captured roughly one uniquely barcoded TCR beta cDNA molecule for every two T cells. To track age-related changes in TCR beta repertoire diversity, the study relied on deep sequencing normalized with unique cDNA molecular identifiers. Donors were grouped into four age groups: young (average roughly 17 years), middle-aged (less than 40), aged (62) and long-lived (just over 80). To avoid experimental bias, donors of different ages were distributed randomly across sequencing lanes. The study analyzed two additional independent replicas of 1 million unique cDNA reads from the same blood draw for two donors, one aged 18 to 30 and one aged 80 or older. Broad study findings and their caveats: As age increased, observed TCR beta diversity per million T cells dropped in a roughly linear way, and a significant reduction was already evident by age 40. Because donor CMV infection status was unknown, age-related changes in expanded clonotypes were potentially confounded. Observed TCR beta diversity correlated strongly with the percentage of naive T cells measured by flow cytometry. Compared with the aged group, the long-lived group had more naive CD4+ T cells, fewer expanded clones and increased TCR diversity, a pattern suggesting age selection. Since profiling was done on bulk unsorted PBMCs, naive and antigen-experienced compartments could not be conclusively compared. Total diversity estimates from one million sequenced T cells were considered lower bounds and underestimates.

The germline V gene (reference sequence) supplies CDR1 MNHEY and CDR2 SMNVEV. From cysteine to phenylalanine, the CDR3 is 15 amino acids long. The retained sequence is limited to the CDR3, 45 bases, with the frame set at the first base. Trimmed from V: 5 bases; trimmed from J: 5 bases; junction bases lacking a gene match: 5. The roughly 39 donors, aged roughly 6 to 90 years, were systemically healthy Caucasian individuals from Russia. Each donor gave 9 to 10 milliliters of peripheral blood, collected into EDTA-treated Vacutainer tubes. Ficoll-Paque density-gradient centrifugation was used to isolate PBMCs, with at least 7 million obtained per sample. Total RNA was extracted from PBMCs with Trizol reagent, with at least 5 micrograms obtained per sample. For every donor, flow cytometry on a PBMC aliquot measured the percentage of naive CD45RAhigh/CD27high T cells. Library method: 5' RACE. TCRdb records Illumina HiSeq 2500 as the sequencer. A second PCR of roughly 7 to 11 cycles was performed with a sample-barcoded 5' primer and a J-beta primer mix. A unique molecular identifier was introduced onto each TCR beta cDNA molecule by a template-switch 5' adaptor carrying 12 random nucleotides. Each sample yielded at least 2.5 million CDR3-containing paired-end reads. All of the RNA was converted into first-strand cDNA using the Mint cDNA synthesis kit, with a TRBC-specific oligonucleotide serving as the primer. Following uracil-DNA glycosylase treatment, all cDNA underwent a first 18-cycle PCR with the universal primers M1SS and BC2_uni_R. In the source study's methods: Each sample was normalized by randomly selecting 1 million high-quality reads, each carrying a distinct molecular identifier. Instead of being binned into consensus sequences, reads that shared molecular identifiers were thrown out. CDR3 identification, clonotype clustering and error correction used MiTCR with a Q25 quality threshold and the strictest error-elimination algorithm. A nonparametric unseen species model using Euler transformation provided a lower-bound estimate of total TCR beta diversity. Through fastp at Q25 and MiXCR, TCRdb rebuilt clones from the public reads, retaining in-frame beta chains. All rows with the same CDR3 protein become a single entry with the most common DNA and genes. TCRdb's processing, not the study's, gives the V and J calls here. In all, the sample holds some 1.5 million distinct CDR3 sequences, and about 28% of those were seen once. The top ten clones comprise 7.7% of the sample.

As regards this clonotype: Its recognized antigen is unknown. Within one base of it there is no much larger clone, and no base qualities were kept.

The chain employs TRBV27 and TRBJ2-1, with TRBD2 identical over 11 junction bases. This receptor was taken from a woman aged 30 to 39 in good health. Sequenced input: blood. The DNA sequence follows: TGTGCCAGCAGTACTAGCGGGAGCAGAAACAATGAGCAGTTCTTC. The encoded protein is CASSTSGSRNNEQFF.